This T cell receptor beta chain was sequenced during a study of blood T cell repertoires in COVID-19. The wider study: Both acute and convalescent COVID-19 samples were obtained from the United States, Italy and Spain. PBMCs, B-cell-depleted T cells, or T cells were the source of the cDNA or gDNA that made up the material.

With V trimmed by 5 bases and J by 2 bases, 8 bases remained unmatched. The germline gives CDR1 SEHNR, CDR2 FQNEAQ (reference sequence). The CDR3 runs 15 residues. Original data processing: For nucleated cells, counts were estimated from reference gene primer amplification. The data were produced by immunoSEQ multiplex PCR, yet TCRdb's version contains in-frame clones alone and is incomplete. That table supplies the V and J calls and clone size; D and trimming were determined from the DNA. Of 200,000 to 250,000 clones listed, about 89% are singletons. Source material: peripheral blood. V usage is TRBV7-9 and J usage is TRBJ2-5; 7 positions agree with TRBD2. The receptor's source is a man between 60 and 75 years old who had recovered from COVID-19. This CDR3 reads CASSQSGADQETQYF. The DNA for the CDR3 is TGTGCCAGCAGCCAGAGCGGGGCAGATCAAGAGACCCAGTACTTC.